Following are 15 T cell receptor beta chains from one sample sequenced in a study of blood T cell repertoires in COVID-19. Produced via immunoSEQ multiplex PCR; TCRdb's table is partial and in-frame only. The sample yields over 120,000 clones, just under 85% seen once. Sequenced material: PBMCs or T cells enriched from blood (not recorded which). These receptor sequences come from a middle-aged man who had recovered from COVID-19.

J is TRBJ2-4 and V is TRBV7-6; a weak D match, TRBD1 (5 bases). This CDR3 is 16 amino acids long. The germline V gene encodes CDR1 SGHVS and CDR2 FNYEAQ. V lost 1 base and J lost 0, with 10 bases in between. The CDR3 loop reads CASSLGGLLAKNIQYF. For the CDR3, the DNA is TGTGCCAGCAGCTTAGGGGGCTTGCTAGCCAAAAACATTCAGTACTTC.

This clone is a singleton in its sample. The chain combines TRBV5-1 with TRBJ1-2, with 8 bases aligning to TRBD1. There are 15 residues in the CDR3. V was clipped by 4 bases and J by 4 bases; unmatched bases: 9. From germline, CDR1 is SGHRS and CDR2 YFSETQ. The CDR3 region is CASSPSDRAAYGYTF. Here the CDR3 DNA reads TGCGCCAGCAGCCCTTCGGACAGGGCGGCCTATGGCTACACCTTC.

The genes are TRBV24-1 and TRBJ2-1; D is perhaps TRBD1 (5 bases). The CDR3 has 14 residues. V shed 3 bases and J shed 9 bases, with 14 bases lying between them. Germline assignment: CDR1 KGHDR and CDR2 SFDVKD. CDR3 in amino acids: CATSDAGSALEQFF. The CDR3 DNA sequence: TGTGCCACCAGTGATGCAGGGTCCGCGCTTGAGCAGTTCTTC.

This sequence joins TRBV7-2 and TRBJ2-7; TRBD1 matches 7 bases. CDR1 and CDR2 from the germline V gene are SGHTA and FQGNSA. This CDR3 region has 16 residues. V was clipped by 2 bases and J by 0 bases; unmatched bases: 7. CDR3 in amino acids: CASSLNVGGLSYEQYF. DNA for the CDR3: TGTGCCAGCAGCTTAAATGTAGGGGGCCTCTCCTACGAGCAGTACTTC.

This clone was seen a handful of times. The chain uses TRBV2 and TRBJ1-2, with D perhaps TRBD1 (6 bases). Looked up from germline, CDR1 is SNHLY and CDR2 is FYNNEI. The ends were cut back, 6 bases at V and 5 bases at J, with 10 bases in the middle. The CDR3 covers 12 residues. In DNA form, the CDR3 reads TGTGCCAGCAGCGGACAGCAATATGGCTACACCTTC. Translation gives CASSGQQYGYTF.

V gene TRBV10-3 combines with J gene TRBJ1-6; no firm D call. Trimming left V 1 base short and J 6 bases short, with 10 bases between. Per the germline V gene, CDR1 is ENHRY and CDR2 is SYGVKD. This CDR3 comprises 15 residues. This CDR3 reads CAISEWQVGNSPLHF. In nucleotides, the CDR3 is TGTGCCATCAGTGAGTGGCAGGTCGGTAATTCACCCCTCCACTTT.

There are many counts of this clone. This chain links TRBV27 with TRBJ1-5; 7 bases align to TRBD1. The CDR3 has 15 amino acids. With V trimmed by 3 bases and J by 4 bases, 6 bases remained unmatched. The germline V gene has CDR1 MNHEY and CDR2 SMNVEV (reference sequence). CDR3 loop: CASSFADRLNQPQHF. For the CDR3, the DNA is TGTGCCAGCAGTTTTGCGGACAGGCTAAATCAGCCCCAGCATTTT.

The chain uses TRBV18 and TRBJ1-1, with D tentatively TRBD1 (5 bases). There are 14 residues in the CDR3. From germline, CDR1 is KGHSH and CDR2 LQKENI. The ends were cut back, 4 bases at V and 6 bases at J, with 15 bases in the middle. CDR3 DNA: TGTGCCAGCTCACTACCGGGACTCGGCTCTGAAGCTTTCTTT. Protein: CASSLPGLGSEAFF.

This clone appeared a single time. The V and J genes are TRBV21-1 and TRBJ2-3; TRBD1 is the table's D call and was not checked against the DNA. TRBV21-1 represents a pseudogene. This CDR3 comprises 14 residues. The chain's CDR3 is CASPPQSTTDTQYF. CDR3 bases: TGTGCCAGCCCCCCACAGTCTACCACAGATACGCAGTATTTT.

V and J are TRBV11-1 and TRBJ2-7, with a weak D call TRBD2 (6 bases). Germline CDR1 is SGHAT and CDR2 is FQDESV (reference sequence). The CDR3 has 11 amino acids. The V end lost 5 bases, the J end lost 6 bases, and 8 bases lay between the germline ends. The CDR3 nucleotides are TGTGCCAGCAGCCGGGGACTCGAGCAGTACTTC. This gives the protein CASSRGLEQYF.

Concerning this clone itself: The sample has other DNA sequences that encode this CDR3 too. The rearrangement links TRBV10-3 to TRBJ1-1, with TRBD1 as a possible D gene (5 bases). This CDR3 has 13 amino acids. Per germline, CDR1 ENHRY and CDR2 SYGVKD. Between the trimmed V and J ends, which lost 4 bases and 1 base, there was a span of 7 bases. The CDR3, as DNA: TGTGCCATCAGTGGTCAGGGGAACACTGAAGCTTTCTTT. This gives the protein CAISGQGNTEAFF.

This rearrangement joins TRBV4-1 to TRBJ1-4; 7 bases are a match to TRBD1. After removal of 0 bases from V and 4 bases from J, the junction contained 5 bases not matched to a gene. The V gene's germline CDR1 is MGHRA and CDR2 YSYEKL. CDR3 size: 16 residues. The chain's CDR3 is CASSQDRDSRNEKLFF. In DNA form, the CDR3 reads TGCGCCAGCAGCCAAGACCGGGACAGCCGTAATGAAAAACTGTTTTTT.

This clone has just a few counts. The chain recombines TRBV5-8 with TRBJ2-6; D remains ambiguous. Deletions cut 2 bases from V and 1 base from J, with 7 bases between. CDR3 length: 15 amino acids. Germline-derived CDR1 and CDR2 are SGHTS and YDEGEE. The CDR3 bases are TGTGCCAGCAGCTTATCGGGTTCTGGGGCCAACGTCCTGACTTTC. It codes for CASSLSGSGANVLTF. The complete variable domain, with remaining parts taken from reference TRBV5-8 and TRBJ2-6, reads EAGVTQSPTHLIKTRGQQATLRCSPISGHTSVYWYQQALGLGLQFLLWYDEGEERNRGNFPPRFSGRQFPNYSSELNVNALELEDSALYLCASSLSGSGANVLTFGAGSRLTVL.

In this sample, this clone turned up once. This sequence joins TRBV28 and TRBJ2-2; D perhaps matches TRBD2 (6 bases). The CDR3 spans 13 residues. V lost 2 bases to trimming and J lost 5 bases, with 6 bases between them. Germline CDR1 and CDR2: MDHEN and SYDVKM. The CDR3 DNA reads as TGTGCCAGCAGTTTAGGAGGGACCGGGGAGCTGTTTTTT. It yields the protein CASSLGGTGELFF.

V gene TRBV7-9 combines with J gene TRBJ1-2; perhaps TRBD1 as D (6 bases). Germline V gene lookup returns CDR1 SEHNR and CDR2 FQNEAQ (reference sequence). The V end was cut by 4 bases, the J end by 4 bases, with 13 bases between. The length of the CDR3 is 14 residues. CDR3 sequence: CASSSTGSSYGYTF. As DNA, the CDR3 is TGTGCCAGCAGCTCCACAGGGAGTAGCTATGGCTACACCTTC. Filled out from reference TRBV7-9 and TRBJ1-2, the complete variable domain reads DTGVSQNPRHKITKRGQNVTFRCDPISEHNRLYWYRQTLGQGPEFLTYFQNEAQLEKSRLLSDRFSAERPKGSFSTLEIQRTEQGDSAMYLCASSSTGSSYGYTFGSGTRLTVV.